A selection of T cell receptor beta chains follows, all from one sample in a study of Graves' ophthalmopathy and Graves' hyperthyroidism. TCRdb independently ran MiXCR on the multiplex PCR reads; one entry per CDR3 protein. This sample yields 580,000 or so distinct CDR3 sequences, of which 39% are seen a single time; 3.5% to 5% belongs to the top ten. The source material was peripheral blood or thyroid tissue (not recorded which). The receptors shown here come from an adult man with Graves' hyperthyroidism. CDR3s include the opening cysteine and the closing phenylalanine or tryptophan. D genes are given only for firm matches. The size of a clone is reported for some rows only, either as once, few or many, or as a class for expanded clones.

TRBV7-9	-	15	-	TRBJ2-3	TGTGCCGGCCGAGAAGAAGCGGGTGGCACAGATACGCAGTATTTT	CAGREEAGGTDTQYF
TRBV7-9	TRBD1	14	many	TRBJ2-7	TGTGCCATTCAGGACAGGGTAAAGTCCTACGAGCAGTACTTC	CAIQDRVKSYEQYF
TRBV10-3	-	14	-	TRBJ2-7	TGTGCCATCAGTGAGTCAGGGGCCGCCTACGAGCAGTACTTC	CAISESGAAYEQYF
TRBV19	-	13	-	TRBJ2-3	TGTGCCAGTACCCATCCCCTCACAGATACGCAGTATTTT	CASTHPLTDTQYF
TRBV7-9	TRBD2	12	many	TRBJ2-2	TGTGCCAGCAGCGCGGGAGCCGGGGAGCTGTTTTTT	CASSAGAGELFF
TRBV20-1	TRBD1	12	few	TRBJ1-4	TGCAGTGCTTCCGGGACAGGGCAAAAACTGTTTTTT	CSASGTGQKLFF
TRBV7-8	-	14	-	TRBJ2-7	TGTGCCAGCCATGAACCGGGACTCGCCTACGAGCAGTACTTC	CASHEPGLAYEQYF
TRBV7-9	TRBD2	14	-	TRBJ2-5	TGTGCCAGCAGCAAGCGGGAGGTGACAGATACGCAGTACTTC	CASSKREVTDTQYF
TRBV12-3/TRBV12-4	TRBD1	13	many	TRBJ1-4	TGTGCCAGCAGGGGACAGGGCACCGGAAAACTGTTTTTT	CASRGQGTGKLFF
TRBV7-9	TRBD2	18	-	TRBJ2-2	TGTGCCAGTAGTATAGTTGGACTAGCGACCGCGAACACCGGGGAGCTGTTTTTT	CASSIVGLATANTGELFF
TRBV11-1	TRBD2	17	-	TRBJ2-5	TGTGCCAGCAGCCTCGGGACTAGCGGAATCGTACAAGAGACCCAGTACTTC	CASSLGTSGIVQETQYF
TRBV27	-	13	-	TRBJ2-2	TGTGCCAGCAGTTTTTCTGGTAGCGGGGAGCTGTTTTTT	CASSFSGSGELFF
TRBV25-1	-	14	many	TRBJ1-1	TGTGCCAGCAGTTTATTGCAGGGGCTCGCTGAAGCTTTCTTT	CASSLLQGLAEAFF